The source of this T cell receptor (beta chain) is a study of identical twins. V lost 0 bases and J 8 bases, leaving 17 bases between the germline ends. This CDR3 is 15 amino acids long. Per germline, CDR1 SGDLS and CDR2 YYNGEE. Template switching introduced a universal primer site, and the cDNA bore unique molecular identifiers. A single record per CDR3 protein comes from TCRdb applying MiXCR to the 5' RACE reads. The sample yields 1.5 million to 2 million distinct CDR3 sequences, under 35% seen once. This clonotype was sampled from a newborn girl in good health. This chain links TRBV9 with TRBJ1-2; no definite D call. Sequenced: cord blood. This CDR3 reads CASSVAGGREGGYTF. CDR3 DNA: TGTGCCAGCAGCGTAGCTGGAGGGAGGGAGGGAGGCTACACCTTC.